This T cell receptor beta chain was recovered during a study of blood T cell repertoires in COVID-19. Across the whole study: Samples came from the United States, Italy and Spain, spanning acute and convalescent COVID-19. PBMCs, B-cell-depleted T cells, or T cells were the source of the cDNA or gDNA that made up the material.

This clone was detected a few times. In the original processing: For nucleated cells, counts were estimated from reference gene primer amplification. Profiled with immunoSEQ multiplex PCR; TCRdb holds only in-frame clones, not every one. V and J calls and clone size follow that table, whereas D and trimming were derived from the DNA. The repertoire holds about 80,000 clones, with approximately 80% as singletons. Germline V CDR1 and CDR2: SGHRS, YFSETQ. The ends were cut back, 2 bases at V and 4 bases at J, with 16 bases in the middle. The CDR3 loop spans 16 amino acids. Sequencing used peripheral blood. V and J are TRBV5-1 and TRBJ1-3; D perhaps matches TRBD1 (6 bases). The receptor was derived from a man at least 80 years old with active or convalescent COVID-19. The CDR3 spells CASSFLLQGAGNTIYF. CDR3 nucleotide sequence: TGCGCCAGCAGCTTCCTTCTACAGGGTGCCGGAAACACCATATATTTT.